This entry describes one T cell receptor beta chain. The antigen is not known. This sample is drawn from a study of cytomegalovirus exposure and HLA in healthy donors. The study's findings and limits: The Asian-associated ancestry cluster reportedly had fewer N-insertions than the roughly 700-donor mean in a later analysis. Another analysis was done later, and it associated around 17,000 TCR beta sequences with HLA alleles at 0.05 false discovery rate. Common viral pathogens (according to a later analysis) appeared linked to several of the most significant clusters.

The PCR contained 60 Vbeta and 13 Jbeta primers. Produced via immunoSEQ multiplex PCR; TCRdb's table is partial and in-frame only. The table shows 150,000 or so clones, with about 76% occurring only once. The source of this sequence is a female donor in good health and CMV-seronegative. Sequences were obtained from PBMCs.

In DNA, the CDR3 is TGCGCCAGCAGCCGCGGAACAGGGGGGATCTATGACTATGGCTACACCTTC. This translates into CASSRGTGGIYDYGYTF. The chain combines TRBV5-1 with TRBJ1-2; TRBD1 matches 8 bases. CDR3 length: 17 amino acids. Trimming took 4 bases from V and 3 from J; bases not matched to a gene: 14. Germline CDR1 is SGHRS and CDR2 is YFSETQ.